This is a list of T cell receptor beta chains from one sample in a study of blood T cells in healthy people across ages. TCRdb analysed the 5' RACE reads with MiXCR anew, one entry per CDR3 protein. Of approximately 1.5 million distinct CDR3 sequences listed, about 35% are singletons. Specimen: blood. The receptors originated from a woman younger than 45 in good health. Each CDR3 is given with its conserved first and last residue.

TRBJ2-5 TRBV5-1 CASSFVGRGETQYF
TRBJ2-7 TRBV27 CASSPDNSYEQYF
TRBJ2-1 TRBV6-2/TRBV6-3 CASRSGGPEYNEQFF
TRBJ1-1 TRBV5-1 CASSRRSWTGGSDTEAFF
TRBJ2-5 TRBV20-1 CSASPGTQTQYF
TRBJ1-2 TRBV4-1 CAGSQDSTGGNGYTF
TRBJ1-1 TRBV2 CASSGGIIEAFF
TRBJ1-5 TRBV12-3/TRBV12-4 CASSLEPAGATPRNQPQHF
TRBJ1-2 TRBV7-9 CASSQDPWGYTF
TRBJ2-7 TRBV20-1 CSASRADYEQYF
TRBJ2-1 TRBV2 CATKMGGDEQFF
TRBJ2-1 TRBV28 CASNSLLLAGRFF
TRBJ2-7 TRBV2 CASRRGQGANEQYF
TRBJ2-7 TRBV11-2 CASSLDGNAYEQYF
TRBJ1-2 TRBV11-2 CASSFQGNGYTF
TRBJ2-1 TRBV2 CASIRTGGSNEQFF
TRBJ2-7 TRBV14 CASSTGVIYEQYF